The text below deals with one T cell receptor beta chain. Its antigen has not been determined. This sample was taken from a study of cytomegalovirus exposure and HLA in healthy donors (dated by TCRdb to about 2017). Study-wide context: An earlier analysis of approximately 640 of the donors reported 250 to 300 Gb of sequence data and around 110 million unique TCR beta sequences from some 180 million T cells. Four to six DR-DQ haplotypes were handled as single units for association and clustering because linkage in the cohort was strong. In a later genetic analysis, genome-wide SNP genotypes for about three fifths of the roughly 670 donors were used, and that subset was treated as a discovery cohort. Approximately 300 gigabases of sequencing data and 70 million to 95 million unique TCR sequences made up an early release that covered 640 HLA-typed donors. Typing coverage varied by locus: 629-630 donors for A, B, C, DRB1 and DQB1; about 520 for DQA1; about 570 for DPA1; roughly 450 for DPB1. Donor age, sex, ethnicity and CMV serostatus were collected together with the repertoire data. Among about 410 genotyped donors of the cohort, an average of approximately 220,000 unique TCR beta nucleotide sequences was sequenced per donor, of which 15% to 20% were non-productive. Of the approximately 400 genotyped donors, approximately 81% were placed in the genetic ancestry cluster associated with self-reported Caucasian donors. The study was designed to test whether signatures of past pathogen exposure could be identified by cataloging public T cell receptors. The later analysis used no new phenotypic data to find candidate immune exposures, relying instead on TCR beta sequences and their occurrence across donors. Both class I and class II loci were covered by HLA typing, at four-digit resolution. The T cell repertoires of some 670 subjects were profiled by immunosequencing and related to cytomegalovirus serostatus. To predict cytomegalovirus infection status, the study brought together high-throughput TCR immunosequencing, statistical association of individual TCRs with disease status, and machine learning. In a later analysis, previously published TCR beta repertoires from 600 to 850 donors were re-analyzed and high-resolution HLA genotyping was added so that TCR occurrence patterns could be studied. Every repertoire in the discovery cohort had been generated on one and the same sequencing platform. In addition to the first cohort of 666 subjects, a separate validation cohort of approximately 130 different subjects was used. In an earlier analysis of 550 to 700 of the donors, high-throughput TCR beta sequencing was used to judge whether each TCR beta V gene segment behaved as functional or pseudogenic.

The V and J ends are trimmed by 4 bases and 11 bases, leaving 20 bases between them. Per the germline V gene, MNHNS is the CDR1 and SASEGT is the CDR2. The CDR3 sequence holds 14 residues, the cysteine and phenylalanine included. The DNA shown is the 42-base CDR3, in frame from base 1. Overall results and qualifications from the work: A further reported finding was that TCR beta sequences accurately predicted the HLA-A and HLA-B alleles for most subjects in the first cohort. V-gene and J-gene trimming of TCR beta chains was associated with a missense DCLRE1C variant in a later genetic analysis, and the association was replicated in an independent cohort. In a later analysis, TCR association rates were found to vary across HLA loci, with the most associated TCRs seen for DRB1 alleles and the fewest for HLA-C alleles. Linkage disequilibrium might explain the correlated functional status among segregating V segments, but an unknown experimental factor could not be excluded. According to a later analysis, parvovirus B19, influenza, CMV and Epstein-Barr virus appeared linked to several top co-occurrence clusters. Some IMGT-functional V segments, including TRBV6-2 and TRBV6-3, could not be distinguished by the 87-base-pair reads and were therefore excluded. Compared with equally common non-associated chains, HLA-associated TCR beta chains in a later analysis were more clonally expanded and had lower generation probabilities. Compared with the approximately 670-donor mean, donors in an Asian-associated ancestry cluster had fewer N-insertions in productive TCRs, according to a later genetic analysis. It was suggested by the authors that the approach could potentially be generalized to other disease states and immunological phenotypes. Because HLA typing was missing for some donors at each locus, association tests included only the typed subset. The presence/absence analyses assumed that sequencing depth was roughly uniform across donors, and that assumption may not be true. According to a later analysis, most CMV-associated TCR beta chains appeared to be HLA-restricted, and the HLA associations seemed to be driven largely by CMV exposure. Assigning TCR associations to individual alleles was difficult when HLA alleles, especially DR and DQ, strongly co-occurred. Only TCR beta chains were sequenced in this cohort, and the absence of alpha or paired-chain data limited detectable features. Most TCR sequences were seen in very few donors, while some public TCRs were found in many individuals. The study gave a list of 150 to 200 TCR beta chains associated with cytomegalovirus. CMV serostatus was the only immune exposure information available for the cohort. In an earlier analysis of some 540 of the donors, most TCR beta V segments appeared in productive rearrangements about 87% or about 30% of the time, broadly matching IMGT annotations. The sequencing pipeline was judged likely to have produced a cluster of highly shared sequence variants as a technical artifact. In both the original and validation cohorts, the classifier was reported to diagnose cytomegalovirus status with high specificity and sensitivity. A few of the identified cytomegalovirus-associated TCR beta chains were confirmed in vitro to be specific for cytomegalovirus antigens. Seventeen rarely observed V segments, including chromosome 9 orphons, were excluded from the earlier analysis of several hundred of the donors because counts were too low. Specific HLA alleles were associated with over 15,000 TCR beta sequences at a false discovery rate of 0.05 in a later analysis.

Library method: the immunoSEQ multiplex PCR assay. A mixture of 60 forward primers for TCR Vbeta segments and 13 reverse primers for TCR Jbeta segments was used in the multiplex PCR. The CDR3 region of rearranged TCR beta genes was amplified from genomic DNA with a multiplex PCR assay. The amplified TCR beta libraries were sequenced on the Illumina HiSeq System as 87-base-pair reads. As for the authors' bioinformatics: A later analysis counted 75 million to 100 million unique TCR beta chains across the 666 repertoires, and some 11 million of these chains were shared by at least two donors. Raw reads were error-corrected and collapsed into unique sequences with a nearest-neighbor algorithm that merged closely related sequences to remove PCR and sequencing errors. Alignment of CDR3 sequences to IMGT reference sequences was used to assign V, D and J gene segments. For a sequence to be retained, a match of at least six nucleotides was required to both a V gene segment and a J gene segment. Rearrangements were classified as productive when the CDR3 lacked stop codons and remained in frame with V and J, and all other rearrangements were classified as non-productive. Following IMGT convention, CDR3 was defined as the stretch from the second conserved V-encoded cysteine to the conserved J-encoded phenylalanine. In an earlier analysis of some 550 of the donors, sequences lacking an unambiguous match to a single V gene segment were excluded. In an earlier analysis of approximately 610 of the donors, V segments were called functional above 56.7% productive rearrangements and were called segregating when the between-donor standard deviation exceeded 5%. A statistical classification framework was developed to diagnose cytomegalovirus status using the catalog of TCR beta chain sequences. A later analysis assigned V and J genes by comparing TCR nucleotide sequences with IMGT/GENE-DB human TR gene sequences. In a later analysis, CDR3 sequences and most-parsimonious VDJ recombination scenarios were assigned using the TCRdist pipeline. A later analysis defined each TCR beta chain by its CDR3 amino acid sequence plus V-gene family, and excluded reads lacking a unique V-gene family. A later analysis removed 450 to 600 highly shared, low-generation-probability nucleotide sequences to deal with suspected cross-contamination and a sequencing artifact. A later analysis calculated a clonal expansion index for each public chain from normalized within-repertoire ranks of inferred template counts. In a later analysis, generation probabilities were computed using a VDJ recombination model fitted to out-of-frame rearrangements, and the results were checked against IGoR. In a later analysis, hypergeometric tests were used to score TCR-TCR, TCR-HLA and TCR-CMV co-occurrence, with a repertoire-size bias correction applied to TCR pairs. False discovery rates were estimated in a later analysis by permuting HLA or CMV assignments 20 times. In a later analysis, co-occurring TCRs were grouped with DBSCAN, and TCRdist sequence similarity was added when clustering was performed within HLA-allele-positive subsets. Repertoires with fewer than 30,000 or more than 120,000 public chains were left out of co-occurrence clustering, as were four to six repertoires with anomalous nucleotide sharing. TCRdb's version of the immuneACCESS table is confined to in-frame rearrangements and falls short of the full clone set. An unresolved V gene accounts for under half of the shortfall where checked; the remainder is of unknown origin. That table furnishes V, J and clone size, whereas the DNA furnished D and trimming. The sample's records list about 170,000 clones. The ten largest clones capture about 0.8% of the sample.

The cohort consisted of 650 to 850 healthy bone marrow donors. At the time of sampling, every cohort member was nominally healthy, though immune exposures that went unrecorded were likely present. The donor was CMV seropositive and was included in the group of some 290 seropositive cohort members. Each donor provided a peripheral blood sample, and peripheral blood mononuclear cells were used for TCR beta sequencing. Genomic DNA extraction from the blood cell samples was performed with the Qiagen DNeasy Blood Extraction Kit. Here the chain combines TRBV6-1 and TRBJ2-5; a confident D gene designation cannot be given. The specimen was PBMCs. The TCR originated in a woman aged 18-35 years in good health and CMV-seropositive. The nucleotide sequence reads TGTGCCAGCAGTGGTGTTCCAGGTATCCCGGTGCAGTACTTC. Its protein product is CASSGVPGIPVQYF.